The clone carrying this T cell receptor beta chain has a single count. Antigen unknown. In germline, CDR1 is SGHRS, CDR2 YFSETQ. Trimming removed 4 bases from V and 8 bases from J; junction bases left unmatched: 4. The CDR3 contains 14 residues. The data were obtained in a study of blood T cells in healthy people across ages. Study outcomes and limitations: Measured against age, TCR beta diversity per million T cells decreased in a roughly linear manner.

A J-beta primer mix and a sample-barcoded 5' primer were used in a second PCR of about 6 to 12 cycles. Each CDR3 protein is one row after TCRdb ran MiXCR on the 5' RACE reads. This sample carries about 810,000 distinct CDR3 sequences, around 36% of them seen once, and the ten largest clones take roughly 13%. V is TRBV5-1 and J is TRBJ1-6, with TRBD1 matching over 9 bases. The source is a man between 18 and 29 years old in good health. The sequencing sample was made of blood. In nucleotides, the CDR3 is TGCGCCAGCAGCCCGGACAGGGGTTATTCACCCCTCCACTTT. The encoded protein is CASSPDRGYSPLHF.